The sequence of this TCR beta chain was determined in a study of blood T cell repertoires in COVID-19. Study-level background: Material from acute and convalescent COVID-19 was sourced from the United States, Italy and Spain. T cells, B-cell-depleted T cells, or PBMCs provided the cDNA or gDNA that served as material.

Per the authors' pipeline: By means of reference gene primer amplification, nucleated cell counts were estimated. Here immunoSEQ multiplex PCR was the method, and the copy in TCRdb shows in-frame clones only, minus some. D and trimming come from the DNA, and the V and J calls and clone size come from that table. The sample shows some 200,000 clones, about four fifths of them seen only once. The CDR3 length is 15 residues. V was clipped by 2 bases and J by 3 bases; unmatched bases: 6. Per germline, CDR1 SQVTM and CDR2 ANQGSEA. V is TRBV29-1 and J is TRBJ2-3, with 9 bases matching TRBD2. The sequenced sample was peripheral blood. The clonotype originates from an elderly woman with acute or convalescent COVID-19. The CDR3 nucleotides read TGCAGCGTTGAAAAAGCGGGGGGCGGGACAGATACGCAGTATTTT. Translating gives CSVEKAGGGTDTQYF.